This entry lists 20 T cell receptor beta chains sequenced from one sample in a study of PD-1 blockade in classical Hodgkin lymphoma. This sample's time point: cycle 4 day 1 (C4D1), after around six weeks of nivolumab. No patient escaped relapse after autologous stem cell transplantation, and brentuximab vedotin exposure varied. The protocol was immunoSEQ multiplex PCR, while the TCRdb copy is restricted to in-frame clones and leaves out a portion. The profile covers some 86,000 clones, with roughly nine tenths appearing a single time and under 3% taken by the ten largest. Sample: peripheral blood mononuclear cells (PBMCs), taken before the fourth cycle of nivolumab. Receptors originate from a human donor with classical Hodgkin lymphoma.

V usage is TRBV11-2 and J usage is TRBJ1-6; D is uncertain. This CDR3 region has 16 residues. Trimming shortened V by 0 bases and J by 0 bases, and 6 bases separated the two germline ends. CDR1 and CDR2 from the germline V gene are SGHAT and FQNNGV. CDR3 protein: CASSLDMGSYNSPLHF. CDR3 coding DNA: TGTGCCAGCAGCTTAGATATGGGCTCCTATAATTCACCCCTCCACTTT.

This clone was recorded once. The rearrangement links TRBV19 to TRBJ1-4; no firm D call. Per germline, CDR1 LNHDA and CDR2 SQIVND (reference sequence). The ends were cut back, 3 bases at V and 0 bases at J, with 14 bases in the middle. This CDR3 region has 17 residues. The DNA of the CDR3 is TGTGCCAGTAGTATCCCGGACCTCTCCCCAACTAATGAAAAACTGTTTTTT. Residues: CASSIPDLSPTNEKLFF.

The chain joins TRBV27 to TRBJ1-6; D is perhaps TRBD1 (6 bases). The CDR3 is made up of 15 amino acids. Germline lookup yields CDR1 MNHEY and CDR2 SMNVEV (reference sequence). Deletions cut 4 bases from V and 6 bases from J, with 13 bases between. DNA of the CDR3: TGTGCCAGCAGTTCACAGGGATTAGGTAATTCACCCCTCCACTTT. Its translation: CASSSQGLGNSPLHF.

The chain recombines TRBV7-3 with TRBJ2-7; either TRBD1 or TRBD2 may supply D (5 bases each). Germline CDR1 reads SGHTA; CDR2 reads FQGTGA. The CDR3 totals 15 residues. V was shortened by 5 bases and J by 6 bases, with 20 bases between the two germline ends. CDR3: CASSPDPGTRSEQYF. CDR3 bases: TGTGCCAGCAGCCCGGACCCCGGGACCCGGAGCGAGCAGTACTTC.

The chain joins TRBV4-1 to TRBJ1-6; D possibly corresponds to TRBD1 (5 bases). Between the trimmed V and J ends, which lost 0 bases and 6 bases, there was a span of 6 bases. Germline V gene data show CDR1 as MGHRA and CDR2 as YSYEKL. This CDR3 region has 14 residues. CDR3 in amino acids: CASSQDGANSPLHF. The CDR3 DNA is TGCGCCAGCAGCCAAGATGGGGCTAATTCACCCCTCCACTTT.

The chain employs TRBV15 and TRBJ2-3, with D tentatively TRBD2 (5 bases). Deletions cut 0 bases from V and 6 bases from J, with 22 bases between. The CDR3 runs 18 residues. Looked up from germline, CDR1 is LNHNV and CDR2 is YYDKDF (reference sequence). Here the CDR3 DNA reads TGTGCCACCAGCAGAGAAATGACCTGGACTGCGGCCTCGGATACGCAGTATTTT. This sequence encodes CATSREMTWTAASDTQYF.

The V call is TRBV9, the J call TRBJ1-4, with unresolved D. CDR1 and CDR2 (germline): SGDLS, YYNGEE. The V end was cut by 3 bases, the J end by 7 bases, with 13 bases between. This CDR3 is built from 14 residues. This CDR3 reads CASSATGSGEKLFF. In nucleotides, the CDR3 is TGTGCCAGCAGCGCCACGGGCTCGGGTGAAAAACTGTTTTTT. The full variable domain, rest sourced from reference TRBV9 and TRBJ1-4, is DSGVTQTPKHLITATGQRVTLRCSPRSGDLSVYWYQQSLDQGLQFLIQYYNGEERAKGNILERFSAQQFPDLHSELNLSSLELGDSALYFCASSATGSGEKLFFGSGTQLSVL.

V is TRBV27 and J is TRBJ2-5; 7 nucleotides agree with TRBD2. The germline V gene has CDR1 MNHEY and CDR2 SMNVEV (reference sequence). J was trimmed by 6 bases and V by 2 bases; bases with no gene match: 15. CDR3 size: 17 residues. CDR3 region: CASSLDPRTSGSQTQYF. CDR3 sequence (DNA): TGTGCCAGCAGTTTAGACCCCAGGACTAGTGGGAGCCAGACCCAGTACTTC.

This sequence joins TRBV18 and TRBJ2-5, with D maybe TRBD1 (5 bases). The germline V gene encodes CDR1 KGHSH and CDR2 LQKENI. V lost 0 bases to trimming and J lost 4 bases, with 9 bases between them. The CDR3 sequence is 14 residues long. CDR3 residues: CASSPPPGPETQYF. The CDR3 DNA sequence: TGTGCCAGCTCACCACCACCAGGGCCAGAGACCCAGTACTTC.

This clone showed up just once. This CDR3 is CASRRLAGEQETQYF. The CDR3 DNA is TGTGCCAGCAGGAGACTAGCGGGGGAACAAGAGACCCAGTACTTC. The chain recombines TRBV6-6 with TRBJ2-5; the match to TRBD2 covers 12 bases. Trimming at V came to 6 bases and at J to 2 bases, leaving 4 bases not matched to a gene. Germline loops: CDR1 MNHNY, CDR2 SVGAGI (reference sequence). The CDR3 is 15 amino acids.

Written as DNA, the CDR3 is TGTGCCAGCAGTGTCGGGGGGACCCAAGAGACCCAGTACTTC. This gives the protein CASSVGGTQETQYF. The rearrangement links TRBV2 to TRBJ2-5; 7 nucleotides match TRBD2. Germline V gives CDR1 SNHLY, CDR2 FYNNEI. V lost 4 bases and J lost 1; bases outside the gene matches: 3. There are 14 residues in the CDR3.

The CDR3 is CASSLNAGTENSPLHF. CDR3 sequence (DNA): TGTGCCAGCAGCTTAAACGCCGGGACAGAAAATTCACCCCTCCACTTT. V usage is TRBV7-8 and J usage is TRBJ1-6, with 7 positions matching TRBD1. Per germline, CDR1 SGHVS and CDR2 FQNEAQ. This CDR3 has 16 residues. Trimming cost V 2 bases and J 7 bases; bases outside gene matches: 8.

The genes are TRBV2 and TRBJ2-2; D is undetermined. V lost 5 bases, J lost 0 bases, and 7 bases lay in between. CDR1 is SNHLY, CDR2 FYNNEI, per germline. The CDR3 has 14 residues. This chain's CDR3 is CASSIQPNTGELFF. CDR3 nucleotides: TGTGCCAGCAGTATTCAGCCGAACACCGGGGAGCTGTTTTTT.

The chain has TRBV30 and TRBJ2-7, with D possibly matching TRBD2 (5 bases). Looked up from germline, CDR1 is GTSNPN and CDR2 is SVGIG (reference sequence). Trimming stripped 0 bases from V and 3 bases from J, with 12 bases between. This CDR3 comprises 14 residues. This CDR3 reads CAWSVSSGSYEQYF. The DNA for the CDR3 is TGTGCCTGGAGTGTATCCAGTGGGAGCTACGAGCAGTACTTC.

The chain joins TRBV6-5 to TRBJ1-1; D gene uncertain. The CDR3 loop spans 15 amino acids. V lost 7 bases, J lost 4 bases, and 19 bases lay in between. From germline, CDR1 is MNHEY and CDR2 SVGAGI. CDR3 bases: TGTGCCAGCACCGACGGGGAAGGTCGGCGCACTGAAGCTTTCTTT. It codes for CASTDGEGRRTEAFF.

The chain employs TRBV6-5 and TRBJ1-2; D is uncertain. The germline V and J ends were trimmed by 2 bases and 4 bases, with 17 bases remaining between them. This CDR3 comprises 16 residues. CDR1 is MNHEY and CDR2 is SVGAGI in the germline V gene. The CDR3 DNA is TGTGCCAGCAGTTACCCTCTATCTGCGGGGAGCTATGGCTACACCTTC. Its translation: CASSYPLSAGSYGYTF.

The CDR3 DNA is TGTGCCAGCTCTCGCTCGTGGGGGGCGCACACTGAAGCTTTCTTT. It codes for CASSRSWGAHTEAFF. This rearrangement joins TRBV28 to TRBJ1-1; D is perhaps TRBD1 (6 bases). Germline V gene lookup returns CDR1 MDHEN and CDR2 SYDVKM. CDR3 length: 15 residues. V was shortened by 8 bases and J by 3 bases, with 19 bases between the two germline ends.

The chain joins TRBV30 to TRBJ1-2, with 7 bases that match TRBD1. CDR3 length: 14 residues. The germline V gene encodes CDR1 GTSNPN and CDR2 SVGIG (reference sequence). Trimming took 4 bases from V and 4 from J; bases not matched to a gene: 9. CDR3 coding DNA: TGTGCCTGGACAGGGACAGCGGACCTCTATGGCTACACCTTC. Protein product: CAWTGTADLYGYTF.

The V call is TRBV5-1, the J call TRBJ2-5; 11 bases line up with TRBD2. The J call may not be correct, given that the DNA end is closer to TRBJ2-7. Germline V gene sequence: CDR1 SGHRS, CDR2 YFSETQ. The CDR3 runs to 16 residues. CDR3 protein: CASSSLAGGRAYEQYF. The CDR3, as DNA: TGCGCCAGCAGCTCCCTAGCGGGGGGCAGGGCCTACGAGCAGTACTTC.

This rearrangement joins TRBV5-4 to TRBJ1-5; a possible D gene is TRBD1 (5 bases). The CDR3 spans 15 residues. V lost 1 base and J lost 3, with 11 bases in between. CDR1 is SGHNT and CDR2 is YYREEE in the germline V gene (reference sequence). The CDR3 nucleotides read TGTGCCAGCAGCTTGTGGCCAGGGAACAATCAGCCCCAGCATTTT. Encoded protein: CASSLWPGNNQPQHF.